This T cell receptor (beta chain) was captured by sequencing in a study of STAT3 mutations in large granular lymphocyte leukemia. Study details: Roughly half of the longitudinally sequenced T-LGLL patients carried detectable canonical activating STAT3 mutations. Study results and caveats: No sample exists from the first appearance of each clone. At least one immunodominant TCR beta clonotype appeared in every T-cell large granular lymphocyte leukemia patient. In about 30% of the 18 patients, new TCR clonotypes emerged after therapy. In several patients, dominant TCR clone burden exceeded STAT3 mutant burden.

Here immunoSEQ multiplex PCR was the method, and the copy in TCRdb shows in-frame clones only, minus some. The sample lists some 2,000 clones; approximately 29% were seen once. J was trimmed by 7 bases and V by 4 bases; bases with no gene match: 6. This CDR3 has 15 amino acids. Germline V gene data show CDR1 as MNHNY and CDR2 as SVGAGI (reference sequence). Comment on this clone: Its antigen is undetermined.

The chain couples TRBV6-6 to TRBJ2-7, with 14 nucleotides matching TRBD2. The sequence derives from a male patient in his fifties with T-cell large granular lymphocyte leukemia. Some clones in this sample may be carry-over from other donors' samples. Sequenced input: peripheral blood mononuclear cells. CDR3 in DNA: TGTGCCAGCAGTTCCGCGACTAGCGGGAGGGGAGAGCAGTACTTC. This codes for CASSSATSGRGEQYF.